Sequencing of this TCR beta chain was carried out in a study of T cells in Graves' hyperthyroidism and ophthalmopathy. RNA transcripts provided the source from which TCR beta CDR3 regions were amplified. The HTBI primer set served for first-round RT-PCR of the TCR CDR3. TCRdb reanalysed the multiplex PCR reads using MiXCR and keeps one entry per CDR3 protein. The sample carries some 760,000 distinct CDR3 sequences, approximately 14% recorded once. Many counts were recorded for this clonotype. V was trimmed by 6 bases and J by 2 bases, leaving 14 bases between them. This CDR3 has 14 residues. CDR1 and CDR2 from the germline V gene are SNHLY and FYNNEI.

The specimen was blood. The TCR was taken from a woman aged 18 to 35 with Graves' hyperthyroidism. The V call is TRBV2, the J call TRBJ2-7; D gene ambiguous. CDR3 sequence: CASRATRPPYEQYF. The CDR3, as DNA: TGTGCCAGCAGGGCAACCAGACCGCCCTACGAGCAGTACTTC.